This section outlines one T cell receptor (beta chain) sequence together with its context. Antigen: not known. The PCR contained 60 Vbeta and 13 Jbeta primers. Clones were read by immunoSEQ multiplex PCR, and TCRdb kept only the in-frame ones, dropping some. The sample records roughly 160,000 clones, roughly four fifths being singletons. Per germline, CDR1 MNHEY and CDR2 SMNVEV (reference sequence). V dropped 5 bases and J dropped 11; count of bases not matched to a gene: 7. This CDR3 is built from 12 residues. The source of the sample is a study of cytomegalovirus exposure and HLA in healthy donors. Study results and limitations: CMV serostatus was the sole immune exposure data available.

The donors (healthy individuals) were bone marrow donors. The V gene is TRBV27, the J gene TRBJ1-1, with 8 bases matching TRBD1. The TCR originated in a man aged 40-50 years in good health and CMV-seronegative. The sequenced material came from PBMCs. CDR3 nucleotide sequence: TGTGCCAGCAGTCAAAAACAGGGGGAGGCTTTCTTT. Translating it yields CASSQKQGEAFF.